Given below is one T cell receptor beta chain in context. Antigen: not known. This entry comes from a study of cytomegalovirus exposure and HLA in healthy donors. The CDR3 runs 12 residues. Germline lookup yields CDR1 SGHAT and CDR2 FQNNGV. Trimming cost V 6 bases and J 8 bases, with 11 bases left between them. Study-level points and caveats: In a later analysis, productive TCRs from donors in an Asian-associated ancestry cluster reportedly carried fewer N-insertions than the cohort mean.

PCR amplification relied on 60 Vbeta primers (plus 13 Jbeta primers). Data came from immunoSEQ multiplex PCR; TCRdb stores just in-frame clones and leaves some out. The data contain 210,000 or so clones, 75% to 90% of them singletons. The chain recombines TRBV11-2 with TRBJ2-4, with TRBD1 as a possible D gene (5 bases). The sample was PBMCs. This sequence was found in a boy aged 2 to 10 in good health and CMV-seronegative. The CDR3 is CASSWTSDIQYF. The CDR3 DNA reads TGTGCCAGCAGTTGGACAAGTGACATTCAGTACTTC. Full variable domain (rest looked up from reference TRBV11-2 and TRBJ2-4): EAGVAQSPRYKIIEKRQSVAFWCNPISGHATLYWYQQILGQGPKLLIQFQNNGVVDDSQLPKDRFSAERLKGVDSTLKIQPAKLEDSAVYLCASSWTSDIQYFGAGTRLSVL.